This paragraph reports one T cell receptor beta chain. The antigen is not known. Produced via immunoSEQ multiplex PCR; TCRdb's table is partial and in-frame only. This sample has 11,000 to 15,000 clones, with 80% to 85% found just once. This record comes from a study of T cells in localized non-small cell lung cancer. Findings and limits, study-wide: The study detected a median around 57 of the top 100 tumor clones in adjacent lung.

Sample: peripheral blood, taken before any cancer treatment. The origin of this receptor is a female donor of 60 years or more with stage I squamous cell lung carcinoma.

Here the CDR3 DNA reads TGCAGCGTTGACCGCACAGATACGCAGTATTTT. The encoded protein is CSVDRTDTQYF. The chain is built from TRBV29-1 and TRBJ2-3, with no clear D. This CDR3 comprises 11 residues. Per germline, CDR1 SQVTM and CDR2 ANQGSEA. V shed 3 bases and J shed 1 base, with 2 bases lying between them.